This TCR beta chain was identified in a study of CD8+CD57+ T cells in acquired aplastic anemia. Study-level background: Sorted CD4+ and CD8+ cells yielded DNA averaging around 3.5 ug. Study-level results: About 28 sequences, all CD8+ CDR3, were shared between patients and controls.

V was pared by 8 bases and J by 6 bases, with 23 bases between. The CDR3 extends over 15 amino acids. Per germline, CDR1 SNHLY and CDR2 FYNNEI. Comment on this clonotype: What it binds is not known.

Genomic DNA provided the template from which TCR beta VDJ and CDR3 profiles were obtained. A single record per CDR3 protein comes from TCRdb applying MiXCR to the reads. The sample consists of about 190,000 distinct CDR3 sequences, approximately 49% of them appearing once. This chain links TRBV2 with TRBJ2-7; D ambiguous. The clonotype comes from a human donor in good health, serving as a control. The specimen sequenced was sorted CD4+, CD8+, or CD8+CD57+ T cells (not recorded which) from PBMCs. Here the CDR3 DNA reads TGTGCCAGCCGAAACGCCCAGGACGAGCTGCTCGAGCAGTACTTC. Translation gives CASRNAQDELLEQYF.